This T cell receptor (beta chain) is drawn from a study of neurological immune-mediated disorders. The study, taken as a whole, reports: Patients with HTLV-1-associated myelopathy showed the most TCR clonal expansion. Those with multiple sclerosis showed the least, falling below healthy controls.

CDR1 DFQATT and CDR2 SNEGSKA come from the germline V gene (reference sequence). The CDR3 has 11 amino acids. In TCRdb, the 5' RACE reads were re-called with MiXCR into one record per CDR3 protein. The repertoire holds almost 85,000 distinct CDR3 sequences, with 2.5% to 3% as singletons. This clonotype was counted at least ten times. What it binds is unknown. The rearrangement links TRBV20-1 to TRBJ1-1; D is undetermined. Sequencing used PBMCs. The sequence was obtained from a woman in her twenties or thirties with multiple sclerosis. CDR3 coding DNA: TGCAGGCCAGATATGAACACTGAAGCTTTCTTT. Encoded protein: CRPDMNTEAFF.